The rows below give T cell receptor beta chains drawn from one sample of a study of cytomegalovirus exposure and HLA in healthy donors. Produced via immunoSEQ multiplex PCR; TCRdb's table is partial and in-frame only. The data hold about 120,000 clones, with 75% to 90% observed a single time. The sample consisted of PBMCs. The source of these receptors is a man under 40 in good health and CMV-seronegative. Each CDR3 is given with its conserved first and last residue. The order of the fields is J gene, D gene, V gene, clone size, CDR3 DNA, CDR3 protein. D genes are given only for firm matches. Clone size is shown for a subset of rows, as once, few, many or a class of expanded clone.

J gene: TRBJ1-1; D gene: TRBD1; V gene: TRBV30; clone size: NA; CDR3 DNA: TGTGCCTGGAGTGTACAGGGGGACACTGAAGCTTTCTTT; CDR3 protein: CAWSVQGDTEAFF
J gene: TRBJ1-1; D gene: TRBD1; V gene: TRBV9; clone size: few; CDR3 DNA: TGTGCCAGCAGCGTACAGGGGGTGAACACTGAAGCTTTCTTT; CDR3 protein: CASSVQGVNTEAFF
J gene: TRBJ1-3; D gene: NA; V gene: TRBV7-6; clone size: NA; CDR3 DNA: TGTGCCAGCAGCGCCGACAGGAACTCTGGAAACACCATATATTTT; CDR3 protein: CASSADRNSGNTIYF
J gene: TRBJ2-1; D gene: TRBD2; V gene: TRBV13; clone size: NA; CDR3 DNA: TGTGCCAGCAGCTTAGATTTGTCGGGAGGACTAGACAATGAGCAGTTCTTC; CDR3 protein: CASSLDLSGGLDNEQFF
J gene: TRBJ2-1; D gene: NA; V gene: TRBV7-9; clone size: NA; CDR3 DNA: TGTGCCAGCTCCTCGGCCCGGGTTCATGAGCAGTTCTTC; CDR3 protein: CASSSARVHEQFF
J gene: TRBJ1-1; D gene: NA; V gene: TRBV28; clone size: once; CDR3 DNA: TGTGTCGCCCAGAGGGCCCGAGCCGCTGAAGCTTTCTTT; CDR3 protein: CVAQRARAAEAFF
J gene: TRBJ1-3; D gene: NA; V gene: TRBV23-1; clone size: once; CDR3 DNA: TGCGCCAGCTCGCGTGAGGTGAACGGGAACACCATATATTTT; CDR3 protein: CASSREVNGNTIYF
J gene: TRBJ1-5; D gene: TRBD1; V gene: TRBV15; clone size: NA; CDR3 DNA: TGTGCCACCAGCAGAGTGGACAGGAGCAATCAGCCCCAGCATTTT; CDR3 protein: CATSRVDRSNQPQHF
J gene: TRBJ1-3; D gene: TRBD1; V gene: TRBV7-9; clone size: NA; CDR3 DNA: TGTGCCACTCGCCCGACAGGGCCCGACACCATATATTTT; CDR3 protein: CATRPTGPDTIYF
J gene: TRBJ1-2; D gene: TRBD1; V gene: TRBV10-1; clone size: once; CDR3 DNA: TGCGCCAGCAAGGAACAGGGGCTAACCCCCCTATATGGCTACACCTTC; CDR3 protein: CASKEQGLTPLYGYTF
J gene: TRBJ2-7; D gene: NA; V gene: TRBV11-3; clone size: NA; CDR3 DNA: TGTGCCAGCAAGGTAGGCGGGACCACCTACGAGCAGTACTTC; CDR3 protein: CASKVGGTTYEQYF
J gene: TRBJ2-7; D gene: NA; V gene: TRBV5-6; clone size: NA; CDR3 DNA: TGTGCCAGCAGCTTTTGGGTATGGGAGGGGGTGGTTGTCGAGCAGTACTTC; CDR3 protein: CASSFWVWEGVVVEQYF
J gene: TRBJ2-7; D gene: NA; V gene: TRBV27; clone size: NA; CDR3 DNA: TGTGCCAGCAGTGTAGAGAGCGGTAGCTCCTACGAGCAGTACTTC; CDR3 protein: CASSVESGSSYEQYF
J gene: TRBJ1-1; D gene: NA; V gene: TRBV28; clone size: NA; CDR3 DNA: TGTGCCAGCAGTCCACGGACAAGGAACACTGAAGCTTTCTTT; CDR3 protein: CASSPRTRNTEAFF
J gene: TRBJ2-7; D gene: NA; V gene: TRBV5-4; clone size: NA; CDR3 DNA: TGTGCCAGCAGCCCCGAGGGCGGATTCTACGAGCAGTACTTC; CDR3 protein: CASSPEGGFYEQYF